This T cell receptor beta chain was sequenced in a study of blood T cell repertoires in COVID-19. Study-level information: Collection of acute and convalescent COVID-19 samples took place in the United States, Italy and Spain. From T cells, B-cell-depleted T cells, or PBMCs came the material, which was cDNA or gDNA.

Germline CDR1 and CDR2: SGHRS and YFSETQ. CDR3 length: 15 amino acids. V lost 3 bases and J lost 1, with 13 bases in between. Original data processing: Estimates of nucleated cell counts were drawn from the amplification of reference gene primers. The repertoire was sequenced with immunoSEQ multiplex PCR; TCRdb's copy has only in-frame clones and lacks some. The D gene and trimming were derived from the DNA, and the V and J assignments and clone size from that table. Of 150,000 to 200,000 clones listed, 86% are singletons. The sequence derives from a woman in her seventies with acute or convalescent COVID-19. The source material was peripheral blood. The V and J genes are TRBV5-1 and TRBJ1-1, with unresolved D. The CDR3 sequence: CASSSRGVRNTEAFF. For the CDR3, the DNA is TGCGCCAGCAGCTCCCGAGGAGTGAGGAACACTGAAGCTTTCTTT. The variable domain in full, completed from reference TRBV5-1 and TRBJ1-1, reads KAGVTQTPRYLIKTRGQQVTLSCSPISGHRSVSWYQQTPGQGLQFLFEYFSETQRNKGNFPGRFSGRQFSNSRSEMNVSTLELGDSALYLCASSSRGVRNTEAFFGQGTRLTVV.